The T cell receptor beta chain under discussion was sequenced for a study of patients and donors after allogeneic stem cell transplantation. TCRdb called the RT-PCR reads again in MiXCR, with one record for every CDR3 protein. The sample contains 110,000 or so distinct CDR3 sequences, around 33% of which appear only once. The CDR3 spans 17 residues. V was pared by 2 bases and J by 5 bases, with 9 bases of the junction left unmatched. Germline CDR1 is MDHEN and CDR2 is SYDVKM. In this sample, this clonotype turned up a few times. The TCR was taken from a human donor who was either an allogeneic HSCT recipient or a stem cell or donor lymphocyte infusion donor (not recorded which). It is not recorded whose cells these are; they may come from a transplant donor. The genes are TRBV28 and TRBJ1-5; 10 nucleotides align to TRBD1. The specimen was blood, either unsorted or a sorted T cell fraction (not recorded which). DNA for the CDR3: TGTGCCAGCAGTTTAAGGTTACCGGGACAGGGGTATCAGCCCCAGCATTTT. This translates into CASSLRLPGQGYQPQHF.